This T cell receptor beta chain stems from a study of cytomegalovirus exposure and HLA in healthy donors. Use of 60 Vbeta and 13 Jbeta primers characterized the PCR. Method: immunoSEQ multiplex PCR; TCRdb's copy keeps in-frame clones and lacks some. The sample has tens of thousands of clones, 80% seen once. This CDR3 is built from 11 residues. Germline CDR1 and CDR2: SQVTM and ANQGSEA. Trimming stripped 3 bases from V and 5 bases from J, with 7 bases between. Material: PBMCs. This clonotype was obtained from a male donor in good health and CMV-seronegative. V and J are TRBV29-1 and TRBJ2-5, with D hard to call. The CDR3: CSVETSETQYF. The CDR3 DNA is TGCAGCGTTGAGACTTCGGAGACCCAGTACTTC.